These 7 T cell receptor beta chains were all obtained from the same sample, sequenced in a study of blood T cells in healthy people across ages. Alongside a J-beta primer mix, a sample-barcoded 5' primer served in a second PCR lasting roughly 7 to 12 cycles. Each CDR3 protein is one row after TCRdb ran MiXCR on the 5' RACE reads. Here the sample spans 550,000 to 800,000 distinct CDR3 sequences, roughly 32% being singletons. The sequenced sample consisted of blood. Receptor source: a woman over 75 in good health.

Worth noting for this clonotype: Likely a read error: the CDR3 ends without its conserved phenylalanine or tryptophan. CDR3 bases: TGTGCCAGCAGCTTAGCGCCTGGGGGCACTGAAGCTTTCGTT. Protein sequence: CASSLAPGGTEAFV. The gene calls are TRBV7-9 and TRBJ1-1, with TRBD1 as a possible D gene (5 bases). Trimming stripped 0 bases from V and 4 bases from J, with 9 bases between. CDR3 size: 14 residues. In germline, CDR1 is SEHNR, CDR2 FQNEAQ (reference sequence).

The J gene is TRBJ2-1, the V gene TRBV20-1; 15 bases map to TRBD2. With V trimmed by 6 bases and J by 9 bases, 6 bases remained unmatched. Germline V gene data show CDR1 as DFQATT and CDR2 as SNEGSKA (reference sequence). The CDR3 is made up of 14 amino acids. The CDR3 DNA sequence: TGCAGTGCCAGGACTAGCGGGAGGGTTAGTGAGCAGTTCTTC. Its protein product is CSARTSGRVSEQFF.

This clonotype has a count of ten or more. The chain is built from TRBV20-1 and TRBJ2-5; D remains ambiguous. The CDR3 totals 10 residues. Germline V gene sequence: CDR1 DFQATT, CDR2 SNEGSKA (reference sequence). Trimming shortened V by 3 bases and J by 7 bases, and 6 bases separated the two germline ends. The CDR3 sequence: CSASPGTQYF. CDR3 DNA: TGCAGTGCTAGCCCCGGGACCCAGTACTTC.

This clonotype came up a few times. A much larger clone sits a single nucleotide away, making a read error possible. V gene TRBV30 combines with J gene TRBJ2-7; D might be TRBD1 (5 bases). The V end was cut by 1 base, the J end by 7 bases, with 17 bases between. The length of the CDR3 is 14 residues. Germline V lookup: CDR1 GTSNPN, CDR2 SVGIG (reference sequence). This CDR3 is CAWSGMTVYNEQYF. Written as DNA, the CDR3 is TGTGCCTGGAGTGGGATGACAGTCTACAATGAGCAGTACTTC.

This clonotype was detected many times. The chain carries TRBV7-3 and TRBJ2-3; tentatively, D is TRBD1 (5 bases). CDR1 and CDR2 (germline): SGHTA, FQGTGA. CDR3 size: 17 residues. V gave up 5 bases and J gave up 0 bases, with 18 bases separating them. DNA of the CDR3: TGTGCCAGCAGCCTCATGGGGCCCGGAGTCAGCACAGATACGCAGTATTTT. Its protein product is CASSLMGPGVSTDTQYF.

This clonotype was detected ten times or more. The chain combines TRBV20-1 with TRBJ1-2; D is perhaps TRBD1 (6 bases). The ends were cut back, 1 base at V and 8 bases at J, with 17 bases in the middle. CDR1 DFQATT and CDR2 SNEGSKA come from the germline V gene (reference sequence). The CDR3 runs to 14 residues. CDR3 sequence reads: CSARAQGRLGGYTF. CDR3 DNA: TGCAGTGCTAGAGCACAGGGTCGGCTAGGGGGCTACACCTTC.

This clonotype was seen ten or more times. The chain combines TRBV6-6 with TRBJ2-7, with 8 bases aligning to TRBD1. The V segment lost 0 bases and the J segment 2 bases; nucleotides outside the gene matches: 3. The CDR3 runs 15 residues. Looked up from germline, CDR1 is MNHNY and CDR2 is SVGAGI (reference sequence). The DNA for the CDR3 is TGTGCCAGCAGTTACTCACAGGGGGACACCTACGAGCAGTACTTC. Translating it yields CASSYSQGDTYEQYF.